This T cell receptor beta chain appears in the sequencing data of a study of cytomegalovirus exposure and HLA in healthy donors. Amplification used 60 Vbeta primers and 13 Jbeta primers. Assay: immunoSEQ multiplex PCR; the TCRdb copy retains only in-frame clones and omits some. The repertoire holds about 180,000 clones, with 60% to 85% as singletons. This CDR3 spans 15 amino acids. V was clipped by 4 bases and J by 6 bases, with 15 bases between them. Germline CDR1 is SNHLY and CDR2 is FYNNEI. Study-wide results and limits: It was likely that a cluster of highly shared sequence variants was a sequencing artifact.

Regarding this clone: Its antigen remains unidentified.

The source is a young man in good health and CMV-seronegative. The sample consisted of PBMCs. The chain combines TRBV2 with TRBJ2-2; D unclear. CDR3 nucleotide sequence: TGTGCCAGCAGTGGCAGCGCCTCAAGGTCCGGGGAGCTGTTTTTT. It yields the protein CASSGSASRSGELFF.